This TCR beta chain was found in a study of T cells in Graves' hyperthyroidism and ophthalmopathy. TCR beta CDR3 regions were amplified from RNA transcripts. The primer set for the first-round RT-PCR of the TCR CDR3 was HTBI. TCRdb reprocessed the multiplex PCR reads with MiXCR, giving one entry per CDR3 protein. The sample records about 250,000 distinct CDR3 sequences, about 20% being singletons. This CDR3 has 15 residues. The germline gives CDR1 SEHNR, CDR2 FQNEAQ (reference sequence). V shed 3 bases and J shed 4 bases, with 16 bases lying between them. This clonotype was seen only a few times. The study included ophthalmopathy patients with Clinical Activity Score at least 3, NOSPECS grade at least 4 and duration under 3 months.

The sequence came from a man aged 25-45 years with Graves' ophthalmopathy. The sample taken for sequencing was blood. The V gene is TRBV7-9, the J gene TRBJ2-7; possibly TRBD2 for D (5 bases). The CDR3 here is CASSFSVGVRYEQYF. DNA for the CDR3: TGTGCCAGCAGCTTTTCGGTGGGAGTTCGGTACGAGCAGTACTTC.